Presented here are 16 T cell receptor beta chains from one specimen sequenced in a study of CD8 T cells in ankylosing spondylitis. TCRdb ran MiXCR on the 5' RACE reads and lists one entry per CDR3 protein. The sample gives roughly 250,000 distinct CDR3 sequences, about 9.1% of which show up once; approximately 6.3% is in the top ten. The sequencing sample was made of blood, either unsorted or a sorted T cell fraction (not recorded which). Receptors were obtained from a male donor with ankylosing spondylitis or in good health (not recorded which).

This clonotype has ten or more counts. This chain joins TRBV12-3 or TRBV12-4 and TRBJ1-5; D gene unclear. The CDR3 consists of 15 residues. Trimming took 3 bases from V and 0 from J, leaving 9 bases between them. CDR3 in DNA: TGTGCCAGCAGTTTTTCCCCGGATAGCAATCAGCCCCAGCATTTT. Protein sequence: CASSFSPDSNQPQHF.

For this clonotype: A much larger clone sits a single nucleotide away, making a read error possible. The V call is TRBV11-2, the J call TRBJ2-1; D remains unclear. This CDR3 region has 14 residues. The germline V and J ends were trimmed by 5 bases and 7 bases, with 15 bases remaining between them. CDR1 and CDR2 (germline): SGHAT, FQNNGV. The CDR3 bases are TGTGCCAGCAGCAACAAGAACAGTCGGAATGAGCAGTTCTTC. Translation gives CASSNKNSRNEQFF.

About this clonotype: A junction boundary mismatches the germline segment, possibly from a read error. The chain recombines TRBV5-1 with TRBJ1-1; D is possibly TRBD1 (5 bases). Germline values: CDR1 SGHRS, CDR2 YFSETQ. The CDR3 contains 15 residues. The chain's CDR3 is CASSPGRLMNTGAFF. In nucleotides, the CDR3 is TGCGCCAGCAGCCCGGGACGGCTGATGAACACTGGAGCTTTCTTT.

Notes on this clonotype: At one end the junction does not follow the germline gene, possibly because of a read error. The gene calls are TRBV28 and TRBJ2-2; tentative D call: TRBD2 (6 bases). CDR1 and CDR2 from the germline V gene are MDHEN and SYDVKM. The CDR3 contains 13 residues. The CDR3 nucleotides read TGTGCCACCAGTTTATGGGGGGTCGAGGAGCTGTTTTTT. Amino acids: CATSLWGVEELFF.

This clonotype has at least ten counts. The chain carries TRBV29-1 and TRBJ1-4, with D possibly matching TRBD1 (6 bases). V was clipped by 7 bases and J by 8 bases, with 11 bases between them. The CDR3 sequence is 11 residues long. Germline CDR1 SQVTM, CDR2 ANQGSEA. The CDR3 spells CSAGESEKLFF. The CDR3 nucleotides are TGCAGCGCAGGGGAAAGCGAAAAACTGTTTTTT.

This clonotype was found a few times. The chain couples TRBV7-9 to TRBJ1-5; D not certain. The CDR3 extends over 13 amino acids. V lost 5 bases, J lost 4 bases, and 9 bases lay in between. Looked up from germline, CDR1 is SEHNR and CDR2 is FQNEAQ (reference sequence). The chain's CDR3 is CASSPNQNQPQHF. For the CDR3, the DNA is TGTGCCAGCAGCCCCAATCAAAATCAGCCCCAGCATTTT.

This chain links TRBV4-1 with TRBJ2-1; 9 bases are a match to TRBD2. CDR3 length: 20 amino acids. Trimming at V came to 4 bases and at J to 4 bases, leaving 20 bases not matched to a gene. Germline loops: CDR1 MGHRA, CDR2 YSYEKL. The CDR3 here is CASSPTAGPSFAGGYNEQFF. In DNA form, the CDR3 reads TGCGCCAGCAGCCCTACCGCAGGACCCAGTTTCGCGGGAGGGTACAATGAGCAGTTCTTC.

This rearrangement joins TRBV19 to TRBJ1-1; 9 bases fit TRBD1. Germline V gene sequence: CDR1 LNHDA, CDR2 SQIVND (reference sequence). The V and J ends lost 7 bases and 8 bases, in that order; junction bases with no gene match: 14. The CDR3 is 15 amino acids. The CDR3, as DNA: TGTGCCAGTAACATACCGGGACAGGGCCGAACAGAAGCTTTCTTT. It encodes CASNIPGQGRTEAFF. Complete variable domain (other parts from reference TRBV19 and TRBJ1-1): DGGITQSPKYLFRKEGQNVTLSCEQNLNHDAMYWYRQDPGQGLRLIYYSQIVNDFQKGDIAEGYSVSREKKESFPLTVTSAQKNPTAFYLCASNIPGQGRTEAFFGQGTRLTVV.

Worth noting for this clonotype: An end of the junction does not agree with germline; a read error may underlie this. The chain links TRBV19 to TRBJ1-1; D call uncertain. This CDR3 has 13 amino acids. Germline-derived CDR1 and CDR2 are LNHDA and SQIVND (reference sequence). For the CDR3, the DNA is TGTGCCTGTAGTACGGGTTTGAACACTGAAGCTTTCTTT. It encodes CACSTGLNTEAFF.

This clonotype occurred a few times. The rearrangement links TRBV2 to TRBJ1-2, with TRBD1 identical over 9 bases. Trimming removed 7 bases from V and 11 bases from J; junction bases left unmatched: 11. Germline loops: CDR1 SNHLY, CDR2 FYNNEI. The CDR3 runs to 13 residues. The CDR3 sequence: CASTSATGGGYTF. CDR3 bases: TGTGCCAGCACCTCCGCGACAGGGGGTGGTTACACCTTC.

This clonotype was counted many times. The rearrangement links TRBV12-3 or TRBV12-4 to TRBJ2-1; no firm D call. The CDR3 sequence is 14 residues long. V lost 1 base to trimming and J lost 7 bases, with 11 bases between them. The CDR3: CASSLETARNEQFF. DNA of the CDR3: TGTGCCAGCAGTTTAGAGACCGCGAGGAATGAGCAGTTCTTC.

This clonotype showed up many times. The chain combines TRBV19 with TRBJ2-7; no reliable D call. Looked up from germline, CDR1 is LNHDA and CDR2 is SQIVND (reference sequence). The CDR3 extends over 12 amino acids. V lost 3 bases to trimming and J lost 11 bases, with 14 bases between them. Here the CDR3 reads CASSICEVEEYF. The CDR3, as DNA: TGTGCCAGTAGTATTTGCGAGGTAGAAGAGTACTTC.

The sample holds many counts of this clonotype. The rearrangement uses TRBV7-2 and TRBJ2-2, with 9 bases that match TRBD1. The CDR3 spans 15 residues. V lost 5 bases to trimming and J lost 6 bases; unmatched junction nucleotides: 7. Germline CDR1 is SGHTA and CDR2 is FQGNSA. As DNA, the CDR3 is TGTGCCAGCAGCCTCCGGGACAGGGTTCCCGGGGAGCTGTTTTTT. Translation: CASSLRDRVPGELFF.

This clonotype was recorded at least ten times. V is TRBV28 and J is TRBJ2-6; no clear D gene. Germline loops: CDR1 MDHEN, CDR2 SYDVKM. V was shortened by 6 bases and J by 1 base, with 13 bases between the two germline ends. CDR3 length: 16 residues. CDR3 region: CASSPIQGSGANVLTF. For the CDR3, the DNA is TGTGCCAGCAGCCCTATTCAAGGATCTGGGGCCAACGTCCTGACTTTC.

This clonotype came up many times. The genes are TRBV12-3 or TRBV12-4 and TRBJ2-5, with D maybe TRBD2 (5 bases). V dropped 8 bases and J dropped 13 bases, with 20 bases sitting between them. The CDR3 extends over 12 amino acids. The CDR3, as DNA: TGTGCCAGCCAGTCGGGGTTTGAAGGTCTGTACTTC. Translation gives CASQSGFEGLYF.

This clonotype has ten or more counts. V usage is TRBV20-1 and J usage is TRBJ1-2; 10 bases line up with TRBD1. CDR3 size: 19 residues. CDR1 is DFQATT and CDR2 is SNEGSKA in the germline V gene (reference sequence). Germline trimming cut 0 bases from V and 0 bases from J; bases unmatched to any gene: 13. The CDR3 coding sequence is TGCAGTGCTAGAGATAGGAGGGGACAGGGGAGTCACGCTAACTATGGCTACACCTTC. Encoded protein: CSARDRRGQGSHANYGYTF.